These T cell receptor beta chains were read from a single sample in a study of blood T cell repertoires in COVID-19. Assay: immunoSEQ multiplex PCR; the TCRdb copy retains only in-frame clones and omits some. The sample includes fewer than 250,000 clones, 70% to 90% of them seen just once. What was sequenced was PBMCs or T cells enriched from blood (not recorded which). The receptor source for this set is a middle-aged woman in a cohort exposed to, infected with or recovered from COVID-19 (not recorded which). The CDR3 runs from the conserved cysteine through the conserved F or W. The order of the fields is CDR3 DNA, CDR3 protein, J gene, clone size, D gene, V gene. A D gene is named only where the DNA matches it firmly. Size values are once, few and many counts, or a class for expanded clones, and some rows have none.

TGTGCCAGCAGCAGAGGACAGGGAAGACGGGGCTACACCTTC | CASSRGQGRRGYTF | TRBJ1-2 | . | TRBD1 | TRBV9
TGTGCCAGCAGCCAGCTGACTAGCGGAGCCAAAAACATTCAGTACTTC | CASSQLTSGAKNIQYF | TRBJ2-4 | . | TRBD2 | TRBV14
TGTGCCAGCAGCTCGTTAACAGGGAGTAACATTCAGTACTTC | CASSSLTGSNIQYF | TRBJ2-4 | . | . | TRBV7-6
TGTGCCAGCAGTTACGGGGGGGAGCAGTACTTC | CASSYGGEQYF | TRBJ2-7 | few | . | TRBV6-5
TGTGCCACCCCCGGGAGGGATCGAGAGACCCAGTACTTC | CATPGRDRETQYF | TRBJ2-5 | few | TRBD2 | TRBV27
TGCGCCAGCAGCTTGGAGCAGGGGAACACCGGGGAGCTGTTTTTT | CASSLEQGNTGELFF | TRBJ2-2 | . | . | TRBV5-1
TGTGCCAGCAGTTTATCCGCGGGGAGTCTATCTGGAAACACCATATATTTT | CASSLSAGSLSGNTIYF | TRBJ1-3 | . | . | TRBV27
TGCGCCAGTGGGAGGGGACAGGGGTCTTATAGCAATCAGCCCCAGCATTTT | CASGRGQGSYSNQPQHF | TRBJ1-5 | . | TRBD1 | TRBV10-1
TGCGCCAGCAGCTTGGATGGGGGGGCGAATGAGCAGTTCTTC | CASSLDGGANEQFF | TRBJ2-1 | . | . | TRBV5-1
TGTGCCAGTAGTATGCGGACAGGGGAGACCACCGGGGAGCTGTTTTTT | CASSMRTGETTGELFF | TRBJ2-2 | . | TRBD1 | TRBV19
TGTGCCAGCAGCGTAAACAGCAGAGAAGAGACCCAGTACTTC | CASSVNSREETQYF | TRBJ2-5 | . | . | TRBV9
TGCGCCAGCAGCTTTGGAGGGGCTTTGTACGAGCAGTACTTC | CASSFGGALYEQYF | TRBJ2-7 | . | . | TRBV5-1
TGTGCCAGCAGCTTAGGTGCAGGGCGATTGGGCTACACCTTC | CASSLGAGRLGYTF | TRBJ1-2 | few | . | TRBV7-9
TGTGCCAGCAGCCGAGCCTCCGGGGTCCACTCCTACGAGCAGTACTTC | CASSRASGVHSYEQYF | TRBJ2-7 | . | . | TRBV4-2
TGTGCCAGCTCACCACTCCAATCCAGGGGGATTATGAACACTGAAGCTTTCTTT | CASSPLQSRGIMNTEAFF | TRBJ1-1 | . | TRBD1 | TRBV18